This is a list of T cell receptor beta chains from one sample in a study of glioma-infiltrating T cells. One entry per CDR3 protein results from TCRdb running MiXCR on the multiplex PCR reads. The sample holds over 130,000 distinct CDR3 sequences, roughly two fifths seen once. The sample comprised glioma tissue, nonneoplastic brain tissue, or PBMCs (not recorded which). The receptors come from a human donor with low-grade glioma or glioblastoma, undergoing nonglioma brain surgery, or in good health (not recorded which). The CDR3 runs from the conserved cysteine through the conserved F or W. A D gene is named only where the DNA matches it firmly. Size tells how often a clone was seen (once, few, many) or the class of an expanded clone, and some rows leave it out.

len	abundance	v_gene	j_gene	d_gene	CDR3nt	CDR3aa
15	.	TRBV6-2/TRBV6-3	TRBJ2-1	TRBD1	TGTGCCAGCAAAAAAACAGGGGGGTCCTACAATGAGCAGTTCTTC	CASKKTGGSYNEQFF
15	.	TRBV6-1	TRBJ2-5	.	TGTGCCAGCAGTCAGAATTTTGGACAGCAAGAGACCCAGTACTTC	CASSQNFGQQETQYF
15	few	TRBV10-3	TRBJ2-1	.	TGTGCCATCAGTGAGTCGTTGACCTTAGCAAATGAGCAGTTCTTC	CAISESLTLANEQFF
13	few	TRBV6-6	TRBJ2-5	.	TGTGCCAGCAGTTATCGAGTTGGTGAGACCCAGTACTTC	CASSYRVGETQYF
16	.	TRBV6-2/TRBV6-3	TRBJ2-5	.	TGTGCCAGCAGGGAAGGGGCAGGACAGCTCCAAGAGACCCAGTACTTC	CASREGAGQLQETQYF
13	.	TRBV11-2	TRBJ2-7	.	TGTGCCAGCAGTTCCCAGTGGAACCACGAGCAGTACTTC	CASSSQWNHEQYF
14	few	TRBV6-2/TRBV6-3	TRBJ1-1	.	TGTGCCAGCAGTTACTCGTTGGGGAACACTGAAGCTTTCTTT	CASSYSLGNTEAFF
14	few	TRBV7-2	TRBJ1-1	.	TGTGCCAGCAGCCCCGTCGACAGGTCCACTGAAGCTTTCTTT	CASSPVDRSTEAFF
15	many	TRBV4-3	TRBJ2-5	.	TGCGCCAGCAGCCAATACAGATCAATCCAAGAGACCCAGTACTTC	CASSQYRSIQETQYF
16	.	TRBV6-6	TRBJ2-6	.	TGTGCCAGCAGTTACAGCGTGGGTTCTGGGGCCAACGCCCTGACTTTC	CASSYSVGSGANALTF
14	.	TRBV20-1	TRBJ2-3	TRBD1	TGCAGTGCAATGCCGGGACAGAGCACAGATACGCAGTATTTT	CSAMPGQSTDTQYF
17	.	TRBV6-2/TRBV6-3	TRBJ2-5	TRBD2	TGTGCCAGCAGTTACACGGGACTAGCGGGAGGGCCGGGGACCCAGTACTTC	CASSYTGLAGGPGTQYF
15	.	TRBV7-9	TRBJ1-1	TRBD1	TGTGCCAGCAGCTTAAGTGCCGGGACAGAAAATGAAGCTTTCTTT	CASSLSAGTENEAFF
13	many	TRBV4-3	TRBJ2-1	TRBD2	TGCGCCAGCAGCCAAGATCGGGGGGTGGAGCAGTTCTTC	CASSQDRGVEQFF
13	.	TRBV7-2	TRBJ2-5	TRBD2	TGTGCCAGCAGCCAGGGACTAGTAGGGACCCAGTACTTC	CASSQGLVGTQYF
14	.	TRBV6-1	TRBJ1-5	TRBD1	TGTGCCAGCAGTGGGCAGGGGGGCAATCAGCCCCAGCATTTT	CASSGQGGNQPQHF